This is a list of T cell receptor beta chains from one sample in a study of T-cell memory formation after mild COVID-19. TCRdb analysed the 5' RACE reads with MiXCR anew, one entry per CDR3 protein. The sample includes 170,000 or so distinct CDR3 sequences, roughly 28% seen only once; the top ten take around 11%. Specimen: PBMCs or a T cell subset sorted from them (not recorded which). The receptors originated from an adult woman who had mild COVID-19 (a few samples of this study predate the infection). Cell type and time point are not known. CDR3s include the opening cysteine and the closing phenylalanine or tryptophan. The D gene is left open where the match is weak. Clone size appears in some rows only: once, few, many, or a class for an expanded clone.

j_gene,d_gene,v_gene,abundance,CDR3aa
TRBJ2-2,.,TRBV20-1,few,CSASSQGSTGELFF
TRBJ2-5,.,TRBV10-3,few,CAIRLGTNQETQYF
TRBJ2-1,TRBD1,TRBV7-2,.,CASSPRTGRPYYNEQFF
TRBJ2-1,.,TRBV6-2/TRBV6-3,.,CASSKLGNEQFF
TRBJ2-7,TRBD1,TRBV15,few,CATRMTGSDHEQYF
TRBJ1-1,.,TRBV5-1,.,CASSLVGVNTEAFF
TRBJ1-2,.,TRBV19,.,CASSLSRLNYGYTF
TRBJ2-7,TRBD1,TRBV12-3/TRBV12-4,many,CASSSTGGSYEQYF
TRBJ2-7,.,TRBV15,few,CATSRDTGRDEQYF
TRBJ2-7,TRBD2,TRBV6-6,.,CASRQKLAGYEQYF
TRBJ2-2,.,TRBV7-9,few,CASSHLGHDTGELFF
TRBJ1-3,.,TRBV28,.,CASSSRGVLAGNTIYF
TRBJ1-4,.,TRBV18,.,CASSPRTVINEKLFF
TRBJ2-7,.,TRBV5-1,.,CASSRGLSYEQYF
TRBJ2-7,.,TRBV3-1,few,CASSQVYEQYF
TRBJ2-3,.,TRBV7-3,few,CASSSQWRDTQYF
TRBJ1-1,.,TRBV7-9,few,CASSIQTGLNTEAFF
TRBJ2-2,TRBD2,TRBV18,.,CARSSLAVNTGELFF
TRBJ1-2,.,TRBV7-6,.,CASSPGPQLNGYTF
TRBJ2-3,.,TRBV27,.,CASSSPRTTTGTDTQYF
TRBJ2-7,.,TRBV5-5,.,CASSLKENPEQYF
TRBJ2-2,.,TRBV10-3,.,CAISDSGQNTGELFF
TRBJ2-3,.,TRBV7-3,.,CASSSSSGSLTDTQYF
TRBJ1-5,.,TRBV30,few,CAWSRQGRQPQHF
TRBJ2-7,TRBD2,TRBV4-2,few,CASSHDRTSGSMSEQYF
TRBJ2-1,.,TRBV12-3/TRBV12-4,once,CASSKIYNEQFF
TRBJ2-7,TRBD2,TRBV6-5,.,CASTDSGSRDNEQYF
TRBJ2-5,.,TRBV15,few,CATSRLDDWGETQYF
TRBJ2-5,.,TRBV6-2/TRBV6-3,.,CASSYGAEETQYF
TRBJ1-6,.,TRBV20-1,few,CSAQPTLGYNSPLHF
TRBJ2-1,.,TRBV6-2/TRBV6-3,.,CASSPTSADNEQFF
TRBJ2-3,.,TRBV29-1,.,CSVESAGGTDTQYF
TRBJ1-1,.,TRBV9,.,CASSVGWGGDTEAFF
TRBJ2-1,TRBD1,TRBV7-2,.,CASSKDREPVYEQFF
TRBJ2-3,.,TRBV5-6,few,CASSVVGRRTDTQYF
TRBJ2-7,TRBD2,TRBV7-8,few,CASSLAASGSNEQYF
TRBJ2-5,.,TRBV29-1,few,CSVEEDGSRAWETQYF
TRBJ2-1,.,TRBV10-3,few,CAISLTNLTPQFF
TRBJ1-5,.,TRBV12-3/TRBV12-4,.,CASSFNSEYQPQHF
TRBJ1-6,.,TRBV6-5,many,CATGEQTNSPLHF
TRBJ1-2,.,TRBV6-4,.,CASSPLPGGFQASTF
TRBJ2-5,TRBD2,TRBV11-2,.,CASSLGISSGVWQETQYF
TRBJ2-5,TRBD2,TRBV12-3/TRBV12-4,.,CASSDRTSEIQETQYF
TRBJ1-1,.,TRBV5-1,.,CASSPDAPEAFF
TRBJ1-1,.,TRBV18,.,CASSLQGPTNTEAFF
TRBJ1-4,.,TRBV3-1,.,CASSPPLGGPEGEKLFF
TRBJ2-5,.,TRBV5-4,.,CASHQGLYQETQYF
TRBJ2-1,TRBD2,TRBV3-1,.,CASSQLAGGHFSEQFF
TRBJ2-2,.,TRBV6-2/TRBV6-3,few,CASSKQGGTGELFF
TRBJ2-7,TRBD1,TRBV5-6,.,CASSLSGGSEQYF
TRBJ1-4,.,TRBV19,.,CASSSTRGEKLFF
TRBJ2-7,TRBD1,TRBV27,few,CASSYGDRDEQYF
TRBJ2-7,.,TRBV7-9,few,CASTPKWGEQYF
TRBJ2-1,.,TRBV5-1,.,CASSLDSTYNEQFF